Shown below are 17 T cell receptor beta chains from a single sample sequenced in a study of OX40 agonist ivuxolimab in advanced cancers. TCRdb's table, derived via immunoSEQ multiplex PCR, lists solely in-frame clones and lacks some. Of around 23,000 clones in the sample, approximately 80% were seen once. Sequences were derived from CD4+ or CD8+ T cells sorted from blood, sampled in a trial of the OX40 agonist ivuxolimab. Receptors originate from an adult with an advanced solid tumor such as melanoma, head and neck, liver or kidney cancer.

This clone was detected a few times. The chain employs TRBV25-1 and TRBJ2-4, with D unresolved. The CDR3 length is 12 residues. V dropped 5 bases and J dropped 8 bases, with 10 bases sitting between them. The V gene's germline CDR1 is MGHDK and CDR2 SYGVNS. The CDR3 region is CASSSATDIQYF. The CDR3 DNA reads TGTGCCAGCAGTAGCGCCACAGACATTCAGTACTTC. The variable domain in full, completed from reference TRBV25-1 and TRBJ2-4, reads EADIYQTPRYLVIGTGKKITLECSQTMGHDKMYWYQQDPGMELHLIHYSYGVNSTEKGDLSSESTVSRIRTEHFPLTLESARPSHTSQYLCASSSATDIQYFGAGTRLSVL.

The CDR3 nucleotides read TGTGCCACCAGGACAGGGGTCAGCACAGATACGCAGTATTTT. Its translation is CATRTGVSTDTQYF. The chain uses TRBV19 and TRBJ2-3; 9 bases map to TRBD1. The CDR3 consists of 14 residues. From germline, CDR1 is LNHDA and CDR2 SQIVND (reference sequence). After removal of 10 bases from V and 0 bases from J, the junction contained 5 bases not matched to a gene. Based on the CDR3 plus reference TRBV19 and TRBJ2-3, the full variable domain is DGGITQSPKYLFRKEGQNVTLSCEQNLNHDAMYWYRQDPGQGLRLIYYSQIVNDFQKGDIAEGYSVSREKKESFPLTVTSAQKNPTAFYLCATRTGVSTDTQYFGPGTRLTVL.

The genes are TRBV7-2 and TRBJ2-3; D remains unclear. Germline V lookup: CDR1 SGHTA, CDR2 FQGNSA. Trimming cost V 3 bases and J 4 bases, with 5 bases left between them. The CDR3 contains 12 residues. The CDR3 nucleotides are TGTGCCAGCAGCTTTAGTGCAGATACGCAGTATTTT. This translates into CASSFSADTQYF.

This chain uses TRBV27 with TRBJ2-7; TRBD1 might be the D (5 bases). There are 14 residues in the CDR3. V was trimmed by 3 bases and J by 7 bases, leaving 16 bases between them. Germline V lookup: CDR1 MNHEY, CDR2 SMNVEV (reference sequence). CDR3 amino acids: CASSFRAPVREQYF. CDR3 DNA sequence: TGTGCCAGCAGTTTCAGGGCCCCCGTTAGGGAGCAGTACTTC.

This clone was seen once. The chain couples TRBV5-4 to TRBJ2-5; TRBD1 agrees at 8 bases. This CDR3 contains 16 residues. With 5 bases clipped from V and 4 bases from J, the junction kept 13 bases outside the gene matches. Per the germline V gene, CDR1 is SGHNT and CDR2 is YYREEE (reference sequence). This CDR3 reads CASSLSRQGTGETQYF. The CDR3 DNA sequence: TGTGCCAGCAGTTTATCCAGACAGGGGACGGGAGAGACCCAGTACTTC.

This chain links TRBV29-1 with TRBJ1-2; 7 bases agree with TRBD1. In germline, CDR1 is SQVTM, CDR2 ANQGSEA. Unmatched junction bases numbered 9, after V lost 3 bases and J lost 8 bases. This CDR3 is built from 13 residues. The CDR3 bases are TGCAGCGTTGATGGAGGGGGCGCAAGAGGCTACACCTTC. It is translated as CSVDGGGARGYTF.

The chain recombines TRBV30 with TRBJ2-7; the D gene is possibly TRBD2 (6 bases). Germline assignment: CDR1 GTSNPN and CDR2 SVGIG (reference sequence). The germline V and J ends were trimmed by 2 bases and 3 bases, with 17 bases remaining between them. The CDR3 contains 15 residues. The CDR3 nucleotides read TGTGCCTGGAGTCCGCCGGGAGAGATGGGCTACGAGCAGTACTTC. The encoded protein is CAWSPPGEMGYEQYF. The whole variable domain, remainder taken from reference TRBV30 and TRBJ2-7, is SQTIHQWPATLVQPVGSPLSLECTVEGTSNPNLYWYRQAAGRGLQLLFYSVGIGQISSEVPQNLSASRPQDRQFILSSKKLLLSDSGFYLCAWSPPGEMGYEQYFGPGTRLTVT.

The sample holds one count of this clone. J is TRBJ1-2 and V is TRBV9; D unclear. The CDR3 is 13 residues long. The germline CDR1 and CDR2 sequences are SGDLS and YYNGEE. V lost 0 bases to trimming and J lost 8 bases, with 11 bases between them. The CDR3 nucleotides are TGTGCCAGCAGCGTAGCTTCCTCGGGAGGCTACACCTTC. Its protein is CASSVASSGGYTF.

The chain links TRBV9 to TRBJ1-3; D uncertain. This CDR3 contains 16 residues. V lost 0 bases and J 1 base, leaving 11 bases between the germline ends. CDR1 and CDR2 from the germline V gene are SGDLS and YYNGEE. CDR3 bases: TGTGCCAGCAGCGTAGGGCAGATTAAATCTGGAAACACCATATATTTT. As protein: CASSVGQIKSGNTIYF.

The gene calls are TRBV5-1 and TRBJ1-1; perhaps TRBD1 as D (6 bases). The germline V gene encodes CDR1 SGHRS and CDR2 YFSETQ. V was trimmed by 5 bases and J by 3 bases, leaving 17 bases between them. There are 15 residues in the CDR3. DNA of the CDR3: TGCGCCAGCAGACGTGACAGGAGTTACCACACTGAAGCTTTCTTT. Its translation is CASRRDRSYHTEAFF. The variable domain in full, completed from reference TRBV5-1 and TRBJ1-1, reads KAGVTQTPRYLIKTRGQQVTLSCSPISGHRSVSWYQQTPGQGLQFLFEYFSETQRNKGNFPGRFSGRQFSNSRSEMNVSTLELGDSALYLCASRRDRSYHTEAFFGQGTRLTVV.

This clone was detected a few times. DNA for the CDR3: TGTGCCAGCAGTTTGAGTTTCGGAAACACCATATATTTT. Encoded protein: CASSLSFGNTIYF. The chain joins TRBV27 to TRBJ1-3; D gene uncertain. The CDR3 is made up of 13 amino acids. Germline V gene data show CDR1 as MNHEY and CDR2 as SMNVEV (reference sequence). V was clipped by 3 bases and J by 4 bases, with 7 bases between them.

V gene TRBV5-1 combines with J gene TRBJ2-2; a weak D match, TRBD2 (6 bases). Germline loops: CDR1 SGHRS, CDR2 YFSETQ. V lost 4 bases and J 7 bases, leaving 8 bases between the germline ends. The CDR3 runs to 12 residues. CDR3 loop: CASSLGGGELFF. CDR3 bases: TGCGCCAGCAGCCTGGGAGGCGGGGAGCTGTTTTTT. Full variable domain (rest looked up from reference TRBV5-1 and TRBJ2-2): KAGVTQTPRYLIKTRGQQVTLSCSPISGHRSVSWYQQTPGQGLQFLFEYFSETQRNKGNFPGRFSGRQFSNSRSEMNVSTLELGDSALYLCASSLGGGELFFGEGSRLTVL.

The genes are TRBV5-4 and TRBJ2-7; D is perhaps TRBD1 or TRBD2 (5 bases each). The CDR3 loop spans 14 amino acids. The germline V gene has CDR1 SGHNT and CDR2 YYREEE (reference sequence). Trimming shortened V by 5 bases and J by 2 bases, and 14 bases separated the two germline ends. CDR3 coding DNA: TGTGCCAGCAGTCCGTCGGGGCCCCCCTACGAGCAGTACTTC. Translating it yields CASSPSGPPYEQYF. Drawing the rest from reference TRBV5-4 and TRBJ2-7, the complete variable domain is ETGVTQSPTHLIKTRGQQVTLRCSSQSGHNTVSWYQQALGQGPQFIFQYYREEENGRGNFPPRFSGLQFPNYSSELNVNALELDDSALYLCASSPSGPPYEQYFGPGTRLTVT.

This clone appeared a few times. The chain uses TRBV19 and TRBJ2-3, with D unresolved. The CDR3 covers 14 residues. Germline values: CDR1 LNHDA, CDR2 SQIVND (reference sequence). Trimming cost V 6 bases and J 1 base, with 11 bases left between them. In DNA form, the CDR3 reads TGTGCCAGTAGGTTAGGCGGAGGCACAGATACGCAGTATTTT. It encodes CASRLGGGTDTQYF.

The chain recombines TRBV18 with TRBJ1-1; a possible D gene is TRBD1 (5 bases). Germline V CDR1 and CDR2: KGHSH, LQKENI. V lost 2 bases and J lost 4, with 11 bases in between. The CDR3 totals 14 residues. CDR3 sequence reads: CASSPVSGTTEAFF. The CDR3 bases are TGTGCCAGCTCACCAGTATCAGGGACCACTGAAGCTTTCTTT.

In this sample, this clone turned up once. V is TRBV6-1 and J is TRBJ2-2; 10 bases match TRBD2. The CDR3 is 15 residues long. CDR1 and CDR2 (germline): MNHNS, SASEGT. The ends lost 11 bases at V and 8 bases at J; junction bases unmatched: 14. This CDR3 reads CAATRGPSGSGELFF. CDR3 DNA: TGTGCCGCTACCAGGGGCCCTAGCGGGAGTGGGGAGCTGTTTTTT.

This clone showed up just a few times. The V call is TRBV9, the J call TRBJ2-1; TRBD1 might be the D (6 bases). The CDR3 has 14 residues. V dropped 4 bases and J dropped 6 bases, with 14 bases sitting between them. Germline V gene data show CDR1 as SGDLS and CDR2 as YYNGEE. This CDR3 is CASSPRTDSNEQFF. The CDR3, as DNA: TGTGCCAGCAGCCCCAGGACAGATTCCAATGAGCAGTTCTTC.